Listed here are 20 T cell receptor beta chains from one sample, sequenced in a study of blood T cell repertoires in COVID-19. TCRdb's table, derived via immunoSEQ multiplex PCR, lists solely in-frame clones and lacks some. The sample lists roughly 410,000 clones, over 75% occurring once. The sequenced material came from peripheral blood. The receptors here all came from a woman aged 40-49 years with COVID-19, enrolled during active disease.

This chain joins TRBV19 and TRBJ1-3, with D unclear. The CDR3 length is 14 residues. V was pared by 7 bases and J by 2 bases, with 12 bases between. CDR1 is LNHDA and CDR2 is SQIVND in the germline V gene (reference sequence). The CDR3 here is CASNPRRAGNTIYF. The DNA for the CDR3 is TGTGCCAGTAACCCCAGGAGGGCTGGAAACACCATATATTTT.

The chain combines TRBV28 with TRBJ1-2, with a tentative D call TRBD1 (6 bases). The CDR3 is 16 amino acids. Trimming left V 5 bases short and J 5 bases short, with 21 bases between. The germline V gene encodes CDR1 MDHEN and CDR2 SYDVKM. The CDR3 protein is CASSPPDSFYRYGYTF. CDR3 nucleotides: TGTGCCAGCAGTCCCCCGGACAGTTTCTATAGGTATGGCTACACCTTC.

V is TRBV2 and J is TRBJ2-5, with 8 bases lining up with TRBD2. V was clipped by 3 bases and J by 1 base; unmatched bases: 4. The CDR3 contains 15 residues. The germline V gene has CDR1 SNHLY and CDR2 FYNNEI. The CDR3: CASSEGGGTQETQYF. CDR3 coding DNA: TGTGCCAGCAGTGAGGGCGGGGGGACCCAAGAGACCCAGTACTTC.

The chain combines TRBV19 with TRBJ2-7; a weak D match, TRBD1 (6 bases). V lost 3 bases and J 5 bases, leaving 26 bases between the germline ends. CDR3 size: 18 residues. In germline, CDR1 is LNHDA, CDR2 SQIVND (reference sequence). The CDR3 sequence: CASSIRAPRGQGSNEQYF. The CDR3 nucleotides read TGTGCCAGTAGTATCAGGGCCCCACGTGGGCAGGGGAGCAACGAGCAGTACTTC.

This chain connects TRBV6-2 or TRBV6-3 to TRBJ2-7; 8 nucleotides agree with TRBD2. This CDR3 region has 14 residues. V shed 0 bases and J 7 bases; nucleotides not matched to a gene: 5. Germline-derived CDR1 and CDR2 are MNHEY and SVGEGT. CDR3 residues: CASSYSAGESEQYF. The CDR3 nucleotides read TGTGCCAGCAGTTACTCAGCGGGAGAGTCTGAGCAGTACTTC.

In this sample, this clone turned up a few times. CDR3 nucleotides: TGTGCCAGCAGATGGGACAGGATGAACACTGAAGCTTTCTTT. Translating gives CASRWDRMNTEAFF. The rearrangement joins TRBV27 to TRBJ1-1; 8 nucleotides line up with TRBD1. The junction had 3 bases not matched to a gene; V was cut back by 6 bases and J by 0 bases. The germline V gene encodes CDR1 MNHEY and CDR2 SMNVEV (reference sequence). The length of the CDR3 is 14 residues.

Points on this clone: Germline and junction disagree at one end, which may indicate a read error. CDR3 DNA: TGTGCCATTAGTACATCCGGGACAGGGTCCCTTTATGGCTACACCTTC. Its protein is CAISTSGTGSLYGYTF. The chain recombines TRBV19 with TRBJ1-2; the match to TRBD1 covers 9 bases. The CDR3 loop spans 16 amino acids. The germline V gene encodes CDR1 LNHDA and CDR2 SQIVND (reference sequence).

The chain uses TRBV7-2 and TRBJ1-2; D is undetermined. Germline CDR1 SGHTA, CDR2 FQGNSA. V shed 1 base and J shed 4 bases, with 10 bases lying between them. The CDR3 extends over 14 amino acids. This chain's CDR3 is CASSLDGFFYGYTF. The CDR3 DNA follows: TGTGCCAGCAGCTTAGACGGGTTCTTCTATGGCTACACCTTC.

The table lists this clone with a few counts. The chain recombines TRBV27 with TRBJ1-5; 10 nucleotides match TRBD1. The CDR3 covers 15 residues. The germline gives CDR1 MNHEY, CDR2 SMNVEV (reference sequence). Trimming removed 5 bases from V and 5 bases from J; junction bases left unmatched: 6. CDR3 loop: CASSPDRGVYQPQHF. The CDR3, as DNA: TGTGCCAGCAGTCCGGACAGGGGGGTCTATCAGCCCCAGCATTTT.

The V gene is TRBV7-8, the J gene TRBJ1-1; 8 bases match TRBD1. This CDR3 spans 16 amino acids. CDR1 is SGHVS and CDR2 is FQNEAQ in the germline V gene. The V segment lost 2 bases and the J segment 2 bases; nucleotides outside the gene matches: 7. CDR3 in amino acids: CASSLRPGQVNTEAFF. In nucleotides, the CDR3 is TGTGCCAGCAGCTTACGCCCGGGACAGGTAAACACTGAAGCTTTCTTT.

The V and J genes are TRBV28 and TRBJ2-3; 14 nucleotides align to TRBD2. Unmatched junction bases numbered 6, after V lost 2 bases and J lost 2 bases. Germline V gene data show CDR1 as MDHEN and CDR2 as SYDVKM. The CDR3 has 18 residues. CDR3: CASSLSGLAGGNTDTQYF. CDR3 nucleotide sequence: TGTGCCAGCAGTTTAAGCGGACTAGCGGGAGGTAACACAGATACGCAGTATTTT.

This clone was picked up a small number of times. The chain combines TRBV5-1 with TRBJ2-7; TRBD1 matches 7 bases. Germline V lookup: CDR1 SGHRS, CDR2 YFSETQ. The CDR3 runs 14 residues. Trimming removed 8 bases from V and 2 bases from J; junction bases left unmatched: 10. The CDR3 spells CASRRDSLTYEQYF. The CDR3 DNA sequence: TGCGCCAGTAGAAGGGACAGCCTAACCTACGAGCAGTACTTC.

V usage is TRBV28 and J usage is TRBJ1-4; D might be TRBD1 (5 bases). V was clipped by 3 bases and J by 8 bases, with 13 bases between them. The germline V gene encodes CDR1 MDHEN and CDR2 SYDVKM. This CDR3 has 14 amino acids. The DNA for the CDR3 is TGTGCCAGCAGTTTCAGGGCAGTAACCGAAAAACTGTTTTTT. Its translation is CASSFRAVTEKLFF.

This clone was detected only once. The CDR3 region is CASSAGQGGEQYF. CDR3 sequence (DNA): TGTGCCAGCTCAGCGGGACAGGGGGGCGAGCAGTACTTC. This chain connects TRBV18 to TRBJ2-7; 11 positions agree with TRBD1. CDR3 length: 13 residues. Looked up from germline, CDR1 is KGHSH and CDR2 is LQKENI. V gave up 5 bases and J gave up 6 bases; unmatched junction bases: 3. Looking up the rest from reference TRBV18 and TRBJ2-7 gives the full variable domain: NAGVMQNPRHLVRRRGQEARLRCSPMKGHSHVYWYRQLPEEGLKFMVYLQKENIIDESGMPKERFSAEFPKEGPSILRIQQVVRGDSAAYFCASSAGQGGEQYFGPGTRLTVT.

V is TRBV29-1 and J is TRBJ1-2; the match to TRBD1 covers 10 bases. From germline, CDR1 is SQVTM and CDR2 ANQGSEA. The junction had 6 bases not matched to a gene; V was cut back by 6 bases and J by 5 bases. The CDR3 has 13 amino acids. The DNA for the CDR3 is TGCAGCGTCGAGACAGGGGGCGGGTATGGCTACACCTTC. Translation: CSVETGGGYGYTF.

This rearrangement joins TRBV28 to TRBJ2-7, with TRBD1 matching over 9 bases. With V trimmed by 6 bases and J by 3 bases, 9 bases remained unmatched. Per the germline V gene, CDR1 is MDHEN and CDR2 is SYDVKM. This CDR3 region has 15 residues. The CDR3, as DNA: TGTGCCAGCAGAAGCACCGGGACAGGGAACTACGAGCAGTACTTC. Its translation is CASRSTGTGNYEQYF.

This clone has only a few counts. This rearrangement joins TRBV28 to TRBJ1-1, with D perhaps matching TRBD1 (5 bases). The CDR3 covers 15 residues. V lost 5 bases and J lost 1, with 14 bases in between. The V gene's germline CDR1 is MDHEN and CDR2 SYDVKM. CDR3 protein: CASSPRRGWNTEAFF. The CDR3 DNA reads TGTGCCAGCAGTCCGAGGAGGGGATGGAACACTGAAGCTTTCTTT.

This sequence joins TRBV28 and TRBJ2-2; TRBD2 matches 11 bases. This CDR3 spans 15 amino acids. Germline V CDR1 and CDR2: MDHEN, SYDVKM. Trimming took 7 bases from V and 6 from J; bases not matched to a gene: 7. The CDR3 bases are TGTGCCAGCATTAGTAGCGGGAGGGCGGCCGGGGAGCTGTTTTTT. It yields the protein CASISSGRAAGELFF.

The gene calls are TRBV7-9 and TRBJ1-5; D is unresolved. Germline V gives CDR1 SEHNR, CDR2 FQNEAQ (reference sequence). CDR3 length: 12 amino acids. Trimming shortened V by 3 bases and J by 6 bases, and 6 bases separated the two germline ends. CDR3 region: CASSFSSQPQHF. The CDR3 DNA is TGTGCCAGCAGCTTTTCGAGTCAGCCCCAGCATTTT. Supplemented by reference TRBV7-9 and TRBJ1-5, the full variable domain reads DTGVSQNPRHKITKRGQNVTFRCDPISEHNRLYWYRQTLGQGPEFLTYFQNEAQLEKSRLLSDRFSAERPKGSFSTLEIQRTEQGDSAMYLCASSFSSQPQHFGDGTRLSIL.

This sequence joins TRBV30 and TRBJ1-4; D perhaps matches TRBD1 (6 bases). CDR3 length: 15 amino acids. Germline V gives CDR1 GTSNPN, CDR2 SVGIG (reference sequence). V lost 4 bases and J lost 0, with 12 bases in between. The CDR3 coding sequence is TGTGCCTGGAATCAGGGGCCTGCAACTAATGAAAAACTGTTTTTT. Translation gives CAWNQGPATNEKLFF.